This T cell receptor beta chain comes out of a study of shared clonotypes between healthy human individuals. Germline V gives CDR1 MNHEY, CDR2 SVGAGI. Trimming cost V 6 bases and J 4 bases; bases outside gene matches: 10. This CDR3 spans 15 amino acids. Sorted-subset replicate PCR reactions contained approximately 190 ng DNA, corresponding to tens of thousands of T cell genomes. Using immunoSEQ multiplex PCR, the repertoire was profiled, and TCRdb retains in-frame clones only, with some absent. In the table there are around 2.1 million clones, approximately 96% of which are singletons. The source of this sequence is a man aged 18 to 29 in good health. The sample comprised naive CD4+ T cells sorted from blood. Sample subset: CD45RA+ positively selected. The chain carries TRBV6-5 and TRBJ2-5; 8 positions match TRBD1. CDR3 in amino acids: CASSRFRGQRETQYF. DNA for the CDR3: TGTGCCAGCAGCCGATTCAGGGGGCAGCGAGAGACCCAGTACTTC.